Below are 30 T cell receptor beta chains sequenced from a single sample in a study of cytotoxic CD8 clonotypes in ibrutinib-treated CLL. Generated by immunoSEQ multiplex PCR, the TCRdb table keeps only in-frame clones and is missing some. Of more than 300,000 clones listed, almost 80% are singletons. Sequences were derived from PBMCs, sampled before ibrutinib treatment. These TCRs come from a human donor with chronic lymphocytic leukemia.

In this sample, this clone turned up a few times. This chain connects TRBV14 to TRBJ1-1; maybe TRBD1 (5 bases). The germline gives CDR1 SGHDN, CDR2 FVKESK. Trimming took 5 bases from V and 3 from J, leaving 10 bases between them. The CDR3 runs 13 residues. The CDR3 sequence: CASSVRVYTEAFF. The CDR3, as DNA: TGTGCCAGCAGCGTCAGGGTCTACACTGAAGCTTTCTTT.

This chain links TRBV27 with TRBJ1-2; TRBD1 matches at 7 bases. The CDR3 extends over 15 amino acids. Trimming took 7 bases from V and 5 from J; bases not matched to a gene: 13. Germline V gives CDR1 MNHEY, CDR2 SMNVEV (reference sequence). The CDR3 sequence is CASKALGTERYGYTF. The CDR3 bases are TGTGCCAGCAAAGCCTTGGGGACAGAGCGTTATGGCTACACCTTC.

The chain uses TRBV9 and TRBJ2-7; no definite D call. The CDR3 has 13 residues. Trimming stripped 3 bases from V and 1 base from J, with 8 bases between. Looked up from germline, CDR1 is SGDLS and CDR2 is YYNGEE. The CDR3 sequence is CASSGSQSYEQYF. DNA for the CDR3: TGTGCCAGCAGCGGGAGTCAGTCCTACGAGCAGTACTTC.

V usage is TRBV7-6 and J usage is TRBJ2-1, with D unresolved. The CDR3 is made up of 17 amino acids. V shed 5 bases and J shed 2 bases, with 19 bases lying between them. Germline CDR1 is SGHVS and CDR2 is FNYEAQ. CDR3 bases: TGTGCCAGCAGCCCCGGCCAGAGCGTGGAAACCTACAATGAGCAGTTCTTC. Translation gives CASSPGQSVETYNEQFF.

The chain couples TRBV4-2 to TRBJ2-3; 8 nucleotides agree with TRBD2. CDR3 length: 17 residues. The V gene end was trimmed by 4 bases and the J gene end by 0 bases; junction bases not matched to a gene: 9. Germline CDR1 reads LGHNA; CDR2 reads YNFKEQ. The CDR3 DNA reads TGTGCCAGCAGCCGGGAGGCGGGGGGCTGGAGCACAGATACGCAGTATTTT. It codes for CASSREAGGWSTDTQYF.

The chain has TRBV7-3 and TRBJ2-1, with D possibly matching TRBD2 (5 bases). The V and J ends lost 3 bases and 9 bases respectively, with 15 bases between them. Germline V gene sequence: CDR1 SGHTA, CDR2 FQGTGA. The CDR3 spans 14 residues. Written as DNA, the CDR3 is TGTGCCAGCAGCTTCATCGGAGCCGGAGGTGAGCAGTTCTTC. Its protein is CASSFIGAGGEQFF.

This clone was observed a handful of times. This chain links TRBV4-3 with TRBJ2-1; D not certain. The germline V gene encodes CDR1 LGHNA and CDR2 YSLEER. There are 16 residues in the CDR3. The V end lost 4 bases, the J end lost 2 bases, and 15 bases lay between the germline ends. The CDR3 nucleotides read TGCGCCAGCAGCCTAGGGCCTGCGGATCCCTACAATGAGCAGTTCTTC. Amino acid sequence: CASSLGPADPYNEQFF.

This clone was counted a single time. This chain joins TRBV7-8 and TRBJ1-2; D ambiguous. Trimming removed 1 base at V and 4 bases at J, with 10 bases between. The CDR3 is made up of 14 amino acids. Germline V gene data show CDR1 as SGHVS and CDR2 as FQNEAQ. The CDR3 loop reads CASSLDEASYGYTF. CDR3 DNA: TGTGCCAGCAGCTTAGATGAAGCGTCCTATGGCTACACCTTC. The full variable domain, with the rest looked up from reference TRBV7-8 and TRBJ1-2, is GAGVSQSPRYKVAKRGQDVALRCDPISGHVSLFWYQQALGQGPEFLTYFQNEAQLDKSGLPSDRFFAERPEGSVSTLKIQRTQQEDSAVYLCASSLDEASYGYTFGSGTRLTVV.

V usage is TRBV7-6 and J usage is TRBJ2-7; 9 nucleotides match TRBD2. Germline-derived CDR1 and CDR2 are SGHVS and FNYEAQ. The CDR3 extends over 15 amino acids. V shed 4 bases and J 5 bases; nucleotides not matched to a gene: 9. CDR3: CASSSLAGGPHEQYF. CDR3 bases: TGTGCCAGCAGCTCCCTCGCGGGAGGGCCCCACGAGCAGTACTTC.

V and J are TRBV27 and TRBJ2-2; D is unresolved. The CDR3 has 12 amino acids. V was pared by 2 bases and J by 5 bases, with 3 bases between. Germline-derived CDR1 and CDR2 are MNHEY and SMNVEV (reference sequence). DNA for the CDR3: TGTGCCAGCAGTTTAAGGACCGGGGAGCTGTTTTTT. Translating it yields CASSLRTGELFF.

The V call is TRBV6-5, the J call TRBJ2-5, with D possibly being TRBD2 (6 bases). V dropped 0 bases and J dropped 1 base, with 9 bases sitting between them. The length of the CDR3 is 15 residues. CDR1 is MNHEY, CDR2 SVGAGI, per germline. This CDR3 reads CASSYSGGVQETQYF. Written as DNA, the CDR3 is TGTGCCAGCAGTTACTCTGGCGGGGTCCAAGAGACCCAGTACTTC.

The chain combines TRBV19 with TRBJ1-5; D is possibly TRBD1 (5 bases). Germline CDR1 reads LNHDA; CDR2 reads SQIVND (reference sequence). V was clipped by 5 bases and J by 0 bases, with 11 bases between them. This CDR3 has 15 residues. The CDR3 protein is CASSPRDSSNQPQHF. In DNA form, the CDR3 reads TGTGCCAGTAGTCCCCGTGACAGTAGCAATCAGCCCCAGCATTTT.

V is TRBV19 and J is TRBJ2-2; perhaps TRBD2 as D (6 bases). The CDR3 extends over 15 amino acids. The V gene lost 1 base and the J gene lost 7 bases, with 13 bases spanning the gap. Germline lookup yields CDR1 LNHDA and CDR2 SQIVND (reference sequence). The CDR3 DNA is TGTGCCAGTAGTATAGGGGAGGTGGGCCGCGGGGAGCTGTTTTTT. Translating gives CASSIGEVGRGELFF.

The chain carries TRBV6-5 and TRBJ1-1, with D tentatively TRBD1 (5 bases). Trimming left V 2 bases short and J 3 bases short, with 10 bases between. The CDR3 length is 14 residues. Germline values: CDR1 MNHEY, CDR2 SVGAGI. The CDR3 loop is CASSYEDSYTEAFF. DNA for the CDR3: TGTGCCAGCAGTTACGAAGACAGCTACACTGAAGCTTTCTTT.

The CDR3 DNA reads TGTGCCAGCAGCTTTCTCGCTGCGGGAGATACCGGGGAGCTGTTTTTT. Its translation: CASSFLAAGDTGELFF. The chain combines TRBV7-7 with TRBJ2-2, with TRBD2 identical over 7 bases. Germline V gene data show CDR1 as SSHAT and CDR2 as FNYEAQ (reference sequence). The CDR3 runs to 16 residues. V was pared by 3 bases and J by 5 bases, with 9 bases of the junction left unmatched.

The chain employs TRBV6-1 and TRBJ2-1; 11 positions agree with TRBD2. J lost 8 bases, V lost 7 bases, and 4 bases had no gene match. From germline, CDR1 is MNHNS and CDR2 SASEGT. The CDR3 covers 13 residues. The CDR3 DNA is TGTGCCAGCAAAACTAGCGGGAGTTATGAGCAGTTCTTC. Its translation is CASKTSGSYEQFF.

The chain is built from TRBV7-9 and TRBJ2-5, with 7 bases that match TRBD2. CDR1 is SEHNR, CDR2 FQNEAQ, per germline (reference sequence). V lost 4 bases, J lost 0 bases, and 5 bases stayed unmatched. This CDR3 is built from 15 residues. In nucleotides, the CDR3 is TGTGCCAGCAGCTGGGCAGCGGGAAACCAAGAGACCCAGTACTTC. Translation: CASSWAAGNQETQYF.

J is TRBJ2-1 and V is TRBV30, with TRBD1 identical over 10 bases. Germline loops: CDR1 GTSNPN, CDR2 SVGIG (reference sequence). CDR3 size: 13 residues. V dropped 3 bases and J dropped 6; count of bases not matched to a gene: 2. This CDR3 reads CAWSRDRGNEQFF. Written as DNA, the CDR3 is TGTGCCTGGAGCCGGGACAGGGGCAATGAGCAGTTCTTC.

The chain joins TRBV7-2 to TRBJ2-6; tentatively, D is TRBD2 (5 bases). The CDR3 runs 16 residues. V was trimmed by 5 bases and J by 3 bases, leaving 14 bases between them. Germline loops: CDR1 SGHTA, CDR2 FQGNSA. The CDR3 is CASSGRRRVGANVLTF. CDR3 nucleotides: TGTGCCAGCAGCGGAAGGCGGCGGGTTGGGGCCAACGTCCTGACTTTC.

The chain joins TRBV27 to TRBJ2-7, with 10 bases fitting TRBD2. The CDR3 covers 15 residues. From germline, CDR1 is MNHEY and CDR2 SMNVEV (reference sequence). V trimming: 4 bases; J trimming: 3 bases; junction bases outside the gene matches: 6. CDR3 nucleotides: TGTGCCAGCAGTTCTCCTAGCGGGAGAGGCTACGAGCAGTACTTC. Amino acid sequence: CASSSPSGRGYEQYF.

The V call is TRBV29-1, the J call TRBJ2-7; 9 bases map to TRBD1. The CDR3 loop spans 14 amino acids. Trimming at V came to 4 bases and at J to 3 bases, leaving 7 bases not matched to a gene. Germline lookup yields CDR1 SQVTM and CDR2 ANQGSEA. The CDR3 reads CSVVWDRALYEQYF. The DNA of the CDR3 is TGCAGCGTTGTTTGGGACAGGGCGCTCTACGAGCAGTACTTC.

V gene TRBV27 combines with J gene TRBJ2-7; the match to TRBD2 covers 10 bases. Germline V gene lookup returns CDR1 MNHEY and CDR2 SMNVEV (reference sequence). V shed 0 bases, J shed 4 bases, and the junction held 3 bases outside the gene matches. The CDR3 consists of 15 residues. CDR3 DNA: TGTGCCAGCAGTTTATCGACACTAGCGGGATACGAGCAGTACTTC. This translates into CASSLSTLAGYEQYF.

The chain links TRBV7-9 to TRBJ2-3; D remains ambiguous. The germline V gene encodes CDR1 SEHNR and CDR2 FQNEAQ (reference sequence). Trimming stripped 4 bases from V and 0 bases from J, with 8 bases between. The CDR3 length is 14 residues. As DNA, the CDR3 is TGTGCCAGCAGCTGGAGCGAAAGCACAGATACGCAGTATTTT. This translates into CASSWSESTDTQYF.

The chain is built from TRBV6-1 and TRBJ2-3; 7 nucleotides align to TRBD2. The CDR3 extends over 18 amino acids. Germline CDR1 and CDR2: MNHNS and SASEGT. With 2 bases clipped from V and 1 base from J, the junction kept 12 bases outside the gene matches. This CDR3 reads CASSEREGVLRGTDTQYF. In nucleotides, the CDR3 is TGTGCCAGCAGTGAAAGGGAGGGAGTCCTTCGGGGCACAGATACGCAGTATTTT.

The chain recombines TRBV6-6 with TRBJ2-7; 11 nucleotides agree with TRBD2. This CDR3 contains 14 residues. Germline values: CDR1 MNHNY, CDR2 SVGAGI (reference sequence). Trimming took 5 bases from V and 3 from J; bases not matched to a gene: 3. The CDR3 spells CASSRLAGNYEQYF. The CDR3 nucleotides read TGTGCCAGCAGTAGACTAGCGGGAAACTACGAGCAGTACTTC.

This rearrangement joins TRBV18 to TRBJ2-7; 7 bases line up with TRBD1. With 5 bases clipped from V and 0 bases from J, the junction kept 7 bases outside the gene matches. Looked up from germline, CDR1 is KGHSH and CDR2 is LQKENI. The CDR3 totals 15 residues. CDR3: CASSAQGTASYEQYF. CDR3 nucleotide sequence: TGTGCCAGCTCAGCCCAGGGGACAGCCTCCTACGAGCAGTACTTC.

The chain employs TRBV7-2 and TRBJ2-6, with D possibly TRBD1 on 5 matching bases. The ends were cut back, 4 bases at V and 8 bases at J, with 9 bases in the middle. Germline V gene data show CDR1 as SGHTA and CDR2 as FQGNSA. The CDR3 runs to 13 residues. CDR3 sequence: CASSSRVPNVLTF. DNA of the CDR3: TGTGCCAGCAGCTCCAGGGTCCCCAACGTCCTGACTTTC.

In this sample, this clone turned up once. V and J are TRBV4-1 and TRBJ2-2; the D gene could be TRBD1 or TRBD2 (5 bases each). The V gene's germline CDR1 is MGHRA and CDR2 YSYEKL. V was cut by 4 bases and J by 3 bases, with 9 bases left in between. The CDR3 covers 14 residues. CDR3 bases: TGCGCCAGCAGCCTCGGGACGGACACCGGGGAGCTGTTTTTT. It encodes CASSLGTDTGELFF.

This rearrangement joins TRBV15 to TRBJ2-1; the match to TRBD2 covers 12 bases. Germline lookup yields CDR1 LNHNV and CDR2 YYDKDF (reference sequence). The CDR3 covers 17 residues. After removal of 1 base from V and 8 bases from J, the junction contained 9 bases not matched to a gene. The CDR3 loop reads CATSRGGGLAGRYEQFF. CDR3 DNA sequence: TGTGCCACCAGCAGAGGAGGAGGACTAGCGGGAAGGTATGAGCAGTTCTTC. Supplemented by reference TRBV15 and TRBJ2-1, the full variable domain reads DAMVIQNPRYQVTQFGKPVTLSCSQTLNHNVMYWYQQKSSQAPKLLFHYYDKDFNNEADTPDNFQSRRPNTSFCFLDIRSPGLGDTAMYLCATSRGGGLAGRYEQFFGPGTRLTVL.

The chain links TRBV12-5 to TRBJ2-1, with 7 bases fitting TRBD1. CDR3 length: 21 residues. Looked up from germline, CDR1 is LGHNT and CDR2 is FRNRAP. J gave up 8 bases and V 4 bases, and 29 bases lay outside the gene matches. The CDR3 loop reads CASGSPRIGGSTISSAHEQFF. CDR3 DNA sequence: TGTGCTAGTGGTTCTCCAAGGATAGGGGGCTCCACTATTTCCTCGGCCCATGAGCAGTTCTTC.